The clone carrying this T cell receptor beta chain was observed a few times. This sample was included in a study of T-cell reconstitution after alpha-beta-depleted transplantation in children. This CDR3 contains 15 residues. V was trimmed by 0 bases and J by 7 bases, leaving 16 bases between them. CDR1 and CDR2 (germline): KGHSH, LQKENI. This sample's TCRbeta library carried unique molecular identifier barcodes. TCRdb reprocessed the PCR reads via MiXCR and lists one record per CDR3 protein. The sample yields roughly 500,000 distinct CDR3 sequences, under 15% seen once. Source: PBMCs from the stem cell graft donor, taken from the stem cell graft. The chain links TRBV18 to TRBJ2-7, with D perhaps TRBD1 or TRBD2 (7 bases each). This clonotype was obtained from a human donor who donated a stem cell graft to a child with combined immunodeficiency. CDR3 sequence: CASSPPRGGLWEQYF. CDR3 sequence (DNA): TGTGCCAGCTCACCACCCAGGGGGGGACTCTGGGAGCAGTACTTC.